Included here is one T cell receptor beta chain sequence, with context. The data are from a study of technical replicates of blood from a handful of donors. Method: immunoSEQ multiplex PCR; TCRdb's copy keeps in-frame clones and lacks some. This table holds 65,000 to 80,000 clones, around 90% found once. The ends were cut back, 4 bases at V and 3 bases at J, with 10 bases in the middle. Germline CDR1 and CDR2: MNHEY and SMNVEV (reference sequence). The CDR3 is 14 residues long. The sequenced sample was T cells isolated from PBMCs. The chain combines TRBV27 with TRBJ1-5, with a weak D call TRBD1 (5 bases). This clonotype was obtained from a human donor in good health. DNA for the CDR3: TGTGCCAGCAGTTCTCAGGGAAACAATCAGCCCCAGCATTTT. Its protein is CASSSQGNNQPQHF.